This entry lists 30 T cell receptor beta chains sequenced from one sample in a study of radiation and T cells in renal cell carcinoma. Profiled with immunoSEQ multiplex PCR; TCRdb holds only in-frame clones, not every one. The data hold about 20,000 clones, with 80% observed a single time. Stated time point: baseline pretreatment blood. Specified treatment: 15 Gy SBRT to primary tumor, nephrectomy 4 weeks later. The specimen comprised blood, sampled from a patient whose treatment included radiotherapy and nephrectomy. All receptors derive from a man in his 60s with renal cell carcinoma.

The CDR3 loop is CASSRDRDTGELFF. The CDR3 DNA is TGTGCCAGCAGCCGGGACAGGGACACCGGGGAGCTGTTTTTT. The rearrangement joins TRBV2 to TRBJ2-2; 9 positions match TRBD1. The CDR3 runs 14 residues. In germline, CDR1 is SNHLY, CDR2 FYNNEI. Trimming took 6 bases from V and 3 from J; bases not matched to a gene: 2.

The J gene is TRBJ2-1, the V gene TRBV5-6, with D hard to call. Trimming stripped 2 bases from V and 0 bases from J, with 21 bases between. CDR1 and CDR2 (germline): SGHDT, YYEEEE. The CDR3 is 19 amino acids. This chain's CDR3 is CASSFENLTLPSSYNEQFF. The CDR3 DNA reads TGTGCCAGCAGCTTCGAAAACTTGACTTTACCGAGCTCCTACAATGAGCAGTTCTTC.

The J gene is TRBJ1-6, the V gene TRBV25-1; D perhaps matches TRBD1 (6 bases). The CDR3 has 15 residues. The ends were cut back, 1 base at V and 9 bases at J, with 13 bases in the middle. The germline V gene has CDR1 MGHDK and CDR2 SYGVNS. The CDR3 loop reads CASSESRGRLSPLHF. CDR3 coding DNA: TGTGCCAGCAGTGAATCCAGGGGCAGACTTTCACCCCTCCACTTT.

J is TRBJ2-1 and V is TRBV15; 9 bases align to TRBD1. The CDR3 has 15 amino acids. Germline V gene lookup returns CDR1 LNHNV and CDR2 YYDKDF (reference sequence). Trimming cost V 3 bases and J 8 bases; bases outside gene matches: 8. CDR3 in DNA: TGTGCCACCAGCAGGGACAGGGGAGGATGGGATGAGCAGTTCTTC. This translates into CATSRDRGGWDEQFF.

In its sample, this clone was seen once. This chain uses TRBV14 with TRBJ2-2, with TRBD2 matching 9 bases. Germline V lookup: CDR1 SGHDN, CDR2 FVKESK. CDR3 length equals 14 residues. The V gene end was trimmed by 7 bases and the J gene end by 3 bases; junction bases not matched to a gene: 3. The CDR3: CASTQREDTGELFF. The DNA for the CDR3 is TGTGCCAGCACCCAGCGGGAGGACACCGGGGAGCTGTTTTTT.

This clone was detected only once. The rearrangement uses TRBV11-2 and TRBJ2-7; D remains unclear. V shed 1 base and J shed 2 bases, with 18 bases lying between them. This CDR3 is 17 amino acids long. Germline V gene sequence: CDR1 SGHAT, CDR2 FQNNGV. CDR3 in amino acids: CASSLGVWSYGPYEQYF. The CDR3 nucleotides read TGTGCCAGCAGCTTAGGGGTTTGGTCATACGGACCCTACGAGCAGTACTTC.

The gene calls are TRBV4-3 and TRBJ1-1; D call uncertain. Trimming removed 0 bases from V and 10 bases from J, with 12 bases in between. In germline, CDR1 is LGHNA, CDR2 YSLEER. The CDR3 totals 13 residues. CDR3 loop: CASSQESWAGAFF. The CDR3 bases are TGCGCCAGCAGCCAAGAATCCTGGGCGGGAGCTTTCTTT.

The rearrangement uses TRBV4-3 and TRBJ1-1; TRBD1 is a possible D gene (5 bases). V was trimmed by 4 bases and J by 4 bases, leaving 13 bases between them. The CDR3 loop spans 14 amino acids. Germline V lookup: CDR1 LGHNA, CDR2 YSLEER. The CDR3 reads CASSPRIDSTEAFF. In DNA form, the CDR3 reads TGCGCCAGCAGCCCCCGAATTGACAGCACTGAAGCTTTCTTT.

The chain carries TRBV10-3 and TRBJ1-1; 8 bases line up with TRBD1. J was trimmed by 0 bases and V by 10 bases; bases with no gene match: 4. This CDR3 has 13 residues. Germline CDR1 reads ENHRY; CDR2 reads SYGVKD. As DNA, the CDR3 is TGTGCCACTCGACAGGGGATGAACACTGAAGCTTTCTTT. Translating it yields CATRQGMNTEAFF.

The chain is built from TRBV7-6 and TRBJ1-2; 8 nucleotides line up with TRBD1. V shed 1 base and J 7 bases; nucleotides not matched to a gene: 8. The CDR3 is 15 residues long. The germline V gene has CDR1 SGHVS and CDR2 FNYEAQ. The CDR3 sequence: CASSLDLYGTGGYTF. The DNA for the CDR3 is TGTGCCAGCAGCTTAGATTTATATGGGACAGGTGGCTACACCTTC. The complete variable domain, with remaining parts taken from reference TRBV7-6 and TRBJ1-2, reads GAGVSQSPRYKVTKRGQDVALRCDPISGHVSLYWYRQALGQGPEFLTYFNYEAQQDKSGLPNDRFSAERPEGSISTLTIQRTEQRDSAMYRCASSLDLYGTGGYTFGSGTRLTVV.

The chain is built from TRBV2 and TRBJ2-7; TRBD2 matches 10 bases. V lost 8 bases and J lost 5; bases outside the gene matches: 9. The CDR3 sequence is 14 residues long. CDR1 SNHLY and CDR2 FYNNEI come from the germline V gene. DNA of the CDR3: TGTGCCAGCGGGGGGACTAGCGACGGCAACGAGCAGTACTTC. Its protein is CASGGTSDGNEQYF. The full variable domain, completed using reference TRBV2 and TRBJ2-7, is EPEVTQTPSHQVTQMGQEVILRCVPISNHLYFYWYRQILGQKVEFLVSFYNNEISEKSEIFDDQFSVERPDGSNFTLKIRSTKLEDSAMYFCASGGTSDGNEQYFGPGTRLTVT.

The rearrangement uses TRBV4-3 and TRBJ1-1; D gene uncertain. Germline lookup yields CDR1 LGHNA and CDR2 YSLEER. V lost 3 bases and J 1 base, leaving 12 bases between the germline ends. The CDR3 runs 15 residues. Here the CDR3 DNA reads TGCGCCAGCAGCCAGGAGAGGACGGCGAACACTGAAGCTTTCTTT. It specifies CASSQERTANTEAFF.

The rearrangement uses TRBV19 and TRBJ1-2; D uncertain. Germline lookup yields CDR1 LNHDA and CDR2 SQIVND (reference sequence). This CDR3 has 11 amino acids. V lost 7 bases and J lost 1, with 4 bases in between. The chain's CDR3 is CASTYNYGYTF. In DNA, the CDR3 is TGTGCCAGTACCTATAACTATGGCTACACCTTC.

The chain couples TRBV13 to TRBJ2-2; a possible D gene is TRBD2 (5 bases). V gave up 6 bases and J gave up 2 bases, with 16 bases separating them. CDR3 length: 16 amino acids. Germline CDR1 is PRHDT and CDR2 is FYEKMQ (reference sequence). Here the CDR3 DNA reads TGTGCCAGCAGGGAAGGGAGAGGGCTTAACACCGGGGAGCTGTTTTTT. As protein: CASREGRGLNTGELFF.

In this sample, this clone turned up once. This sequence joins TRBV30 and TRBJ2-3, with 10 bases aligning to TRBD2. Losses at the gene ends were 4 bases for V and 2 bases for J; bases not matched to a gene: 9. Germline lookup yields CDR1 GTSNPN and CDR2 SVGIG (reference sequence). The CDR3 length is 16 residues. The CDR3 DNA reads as TGTGCCTGGACCACCGGGACTAGCGCCCCCACAGATACGCAGTATTTT. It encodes CAWTTGTSAPTDTQYF.

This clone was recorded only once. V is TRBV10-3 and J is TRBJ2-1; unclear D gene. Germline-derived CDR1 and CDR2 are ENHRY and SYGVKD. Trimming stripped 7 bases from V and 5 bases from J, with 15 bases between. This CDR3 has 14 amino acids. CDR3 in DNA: TGTGCCATCACGGCCGGTTCAATTCACAATGAGCAGTTCTTC. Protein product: CAITAGSIHNEQFF.

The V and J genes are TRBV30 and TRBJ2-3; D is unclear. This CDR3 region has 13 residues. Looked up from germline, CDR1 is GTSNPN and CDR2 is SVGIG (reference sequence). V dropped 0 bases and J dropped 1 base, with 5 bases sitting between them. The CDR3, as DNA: TGTGCCTGGAGTGTAAGGGGCACAGATACGCAGTATTTT. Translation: CAWSVRGTDTQYF.

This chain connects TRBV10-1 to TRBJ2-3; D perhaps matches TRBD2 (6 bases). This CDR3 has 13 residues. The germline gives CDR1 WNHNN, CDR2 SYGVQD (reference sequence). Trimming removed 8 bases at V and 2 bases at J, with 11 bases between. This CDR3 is CASSLADTDTQYF. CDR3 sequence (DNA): TGCGCCAGCTCACTAGCCGACACAGATACGCAGTATTTT.

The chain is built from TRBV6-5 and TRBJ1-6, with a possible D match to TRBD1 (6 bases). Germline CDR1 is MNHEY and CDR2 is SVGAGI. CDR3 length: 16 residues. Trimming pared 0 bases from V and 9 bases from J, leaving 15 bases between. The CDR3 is CASSYSIVGTSSPLHF. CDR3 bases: TGTGCCAGCAGTTACTCGATCGTAGGGACAAGTTCACCCCTCCACTTT.

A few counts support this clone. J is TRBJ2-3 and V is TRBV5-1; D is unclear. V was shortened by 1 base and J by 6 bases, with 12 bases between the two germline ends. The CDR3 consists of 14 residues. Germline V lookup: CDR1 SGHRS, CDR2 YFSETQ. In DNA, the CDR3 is TGCGCCAGCAGCTTGAAAGGTGGGGATGATACGCAGTATTTT. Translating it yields CASSLKGGDDTQYF.

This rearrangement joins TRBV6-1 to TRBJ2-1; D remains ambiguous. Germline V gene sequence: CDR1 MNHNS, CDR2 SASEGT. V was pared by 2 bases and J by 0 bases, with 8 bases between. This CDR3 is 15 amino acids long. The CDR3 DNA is TGTGCCAGCAGTGAAAGGGTGGGCTCCTACAATGAGCAGTTCTTC. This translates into CASSERVGSYNEQFF.

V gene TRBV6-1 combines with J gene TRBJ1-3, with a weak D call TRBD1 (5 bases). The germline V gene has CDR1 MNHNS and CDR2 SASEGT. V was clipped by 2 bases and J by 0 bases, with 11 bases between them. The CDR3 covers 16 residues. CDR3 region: CASSESGVRSGNTIYF. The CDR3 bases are TGTGCCAGCAGTGAATCGGGGGTTCGCTCTGGAAACACCATATATTTT.

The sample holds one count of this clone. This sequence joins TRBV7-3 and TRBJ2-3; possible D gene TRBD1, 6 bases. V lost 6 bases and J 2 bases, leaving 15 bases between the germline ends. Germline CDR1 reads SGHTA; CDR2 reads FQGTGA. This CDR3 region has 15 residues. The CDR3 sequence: CASRMTRDITDTQYF. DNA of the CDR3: TGTGCCAGCAGGATGACCCGGGACATCACAGATACGCAGTATTTT. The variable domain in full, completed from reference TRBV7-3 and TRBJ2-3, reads GAGVSQTPSNKVTEKGKYVELRCDPISGHTALYWYRQSLGQGPEFLIYFQGTGAADDSGLPNDRFFAVRPEGSVSTLKIQRTERGDSAVYLCASRMTRDITDTQYFGPGTRLTVL.

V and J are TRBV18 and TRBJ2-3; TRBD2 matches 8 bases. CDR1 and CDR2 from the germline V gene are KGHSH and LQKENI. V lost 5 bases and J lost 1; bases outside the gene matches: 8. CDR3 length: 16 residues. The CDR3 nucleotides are TGTGCCAGCTCATCGATTACTAGCGGAGGCACAGATACGCAGTATTTT. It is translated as CASSSITSGGTDTQYF.

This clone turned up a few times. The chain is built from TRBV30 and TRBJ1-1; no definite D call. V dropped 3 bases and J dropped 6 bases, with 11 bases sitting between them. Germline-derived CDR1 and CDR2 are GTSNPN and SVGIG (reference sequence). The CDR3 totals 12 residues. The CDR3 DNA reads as TGTGCCTGGAGCGGGCAGGTCGCTGAAGCTTTCTTT. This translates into CAWSGQVAEAFF.

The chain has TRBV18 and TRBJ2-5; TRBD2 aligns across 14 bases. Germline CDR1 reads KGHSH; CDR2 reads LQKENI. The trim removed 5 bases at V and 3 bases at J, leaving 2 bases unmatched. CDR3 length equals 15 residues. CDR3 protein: CASSRGLAGEETQYF. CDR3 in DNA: TGTGCCAGCTCAAGGGGACTAGCGGGAGAAGAGACCCAGTACTTC.

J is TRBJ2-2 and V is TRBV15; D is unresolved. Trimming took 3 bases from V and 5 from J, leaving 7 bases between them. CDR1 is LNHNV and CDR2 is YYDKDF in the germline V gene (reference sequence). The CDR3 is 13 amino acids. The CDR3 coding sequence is TGTGCCACCAGCAGGCTGGGGACCGGGGAGCTGTTTTTT. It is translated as CATSRLGTGELFF.

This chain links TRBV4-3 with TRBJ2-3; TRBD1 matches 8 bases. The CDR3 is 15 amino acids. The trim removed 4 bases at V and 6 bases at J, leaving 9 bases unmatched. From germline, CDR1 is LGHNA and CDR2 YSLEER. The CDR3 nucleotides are TGCGCCAGCAGCCCCCACGGACAGGGTGGGGATACGCAGTATTTT. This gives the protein CASSPHGQGGDTQYF.

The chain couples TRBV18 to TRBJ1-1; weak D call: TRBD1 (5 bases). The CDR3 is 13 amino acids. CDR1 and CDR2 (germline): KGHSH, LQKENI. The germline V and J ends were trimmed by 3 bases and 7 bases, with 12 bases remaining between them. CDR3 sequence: CASSPGGDLEAFF. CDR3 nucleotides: TGTGCCAGCTCACCGGGAGGGGATCTTGAAGCTTTCTTT.

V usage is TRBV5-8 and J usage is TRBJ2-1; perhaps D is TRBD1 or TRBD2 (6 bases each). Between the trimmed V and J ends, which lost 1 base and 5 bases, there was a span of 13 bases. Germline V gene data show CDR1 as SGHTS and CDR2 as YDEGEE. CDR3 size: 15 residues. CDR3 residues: CASSLRGGSDNEQFF. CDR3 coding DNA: TGTGCCAGCAGCTTGCGAGGGGGGAGCGACAATGAGCAGTTCTTC.